The T cell receptor (beta chain) described here comes from a study of T cell responses to AZD1222 COVID-19 vaccine. The V gene's germline CDR1 is ENHRY and CDR2 SYGVKD. The CDR3 extends over 15 amino acids. V was trimmed by 0 bases and J by 4 bases, leaving 12 bases between them. Assay: immunoSEQ multiplex PCR; the TCRdb copy retains only in-frame clones and omits some. The top ten hold less than 9.5% of the sample, which has around 140,000 clones, 80% to 90% seen once. The V and J genes are TRBV10-3 and TRBJ1-2; no reliable D call. This TCR derives from an adult in good health. The starting material was peripheral blood, obtained on day 0 of AZD1222 vaccination. The CDR3 nucleotides read TGTGCCATCAGTGAGTCGGCGGGTGTGGGCTATGGCTACACCTTC. This sequence encodes CAISESAGVGYGYTF.